Below are 2 T cell receptor beta chains sequenced from a single sample in a study of blood T cell repertoires in COVID-19. Measured with immunoSEQ multiplex PCR; TCRdb has only the in-frame clones, and not every one. The profile covers a few hundred thousand clones, with about 86% appearing a single time and 10% taken by the ten largest. The sample was PBMCs or T cells enriched from blood (not recorded which). All receptors come from a woman between 45 and 60 years old who had recovered from COVID-19.

The chain recombines TRBV15 with TRBJ2-5, with 12 bases fitting TRBD2. CDR3 length equals 19 residues. Germline CDR1 is LNHNV and CDR2 is YYDKDF (reference sequence). The ends lost 4 bases at V and 7 bases at J; junction bases unmatched: 19. In DNA form, the CDR3 reads TGTGCCACCAGCATCCTAGCGGGGGGGGTCGGCCAATCAAAGGGGACCCAGTACTTC. It yields the protein CATSILAGGVGQSKGTQYF.

The chain joins TRBV6-2 or TRBV6-3 to TRBJ1-4; D may be TRBD1 (5 bases). The CDR3 contains 15 residues. From germline, CDR1 is MNHEY and CDR2 SVGEGT. The V and J ends lost 2 bases and 3 bases respectively, with 10 bases between them. The CDR3 nucleotides read TGTGCCAGCAGTTACGGCGGGGCAGCTAATGAAAAACTGTTTTTT. Protein product: CASSYGGAANEKLFF.